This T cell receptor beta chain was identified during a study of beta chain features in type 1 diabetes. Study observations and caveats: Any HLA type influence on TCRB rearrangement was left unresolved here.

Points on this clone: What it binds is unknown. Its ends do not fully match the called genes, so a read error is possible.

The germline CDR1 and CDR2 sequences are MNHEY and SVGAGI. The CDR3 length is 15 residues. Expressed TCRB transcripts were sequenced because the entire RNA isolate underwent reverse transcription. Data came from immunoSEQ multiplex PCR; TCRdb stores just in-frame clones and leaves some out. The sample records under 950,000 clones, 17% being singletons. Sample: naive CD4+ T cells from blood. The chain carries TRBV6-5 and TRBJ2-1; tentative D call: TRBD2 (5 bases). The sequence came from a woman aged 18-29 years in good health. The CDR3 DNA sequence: TGTGCCAGCAGCTACTTTCCCGACCGGCGGGATGAGCAGTTCTTC. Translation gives CASSYFPDRRDEQFF.